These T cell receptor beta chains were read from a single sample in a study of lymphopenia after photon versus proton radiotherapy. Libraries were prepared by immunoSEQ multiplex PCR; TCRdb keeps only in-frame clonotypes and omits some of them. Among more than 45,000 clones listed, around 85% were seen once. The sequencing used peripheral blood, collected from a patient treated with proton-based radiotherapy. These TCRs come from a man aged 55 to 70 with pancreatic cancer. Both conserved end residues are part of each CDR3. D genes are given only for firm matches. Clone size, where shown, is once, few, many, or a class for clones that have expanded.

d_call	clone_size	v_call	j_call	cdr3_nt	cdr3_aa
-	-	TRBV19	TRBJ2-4	TGTGCCAGTAGTCGAGGGGGTCCAGCCAAAAACATTCAGTACTTC	CASSRGGPAKNIQYF
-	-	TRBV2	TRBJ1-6	TGTGCCAGCAGTGAAGCGGGCACGGTTAATTCACCCCTCCACTTT	CASSEAGTVNSPLHF
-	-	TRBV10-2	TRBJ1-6	TGCGCCAGCAGTGAATCAGGGTACTCACCCCTCCACTTT	CASSESGYSPLHF
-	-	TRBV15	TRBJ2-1	TGTGCCACCAGCAGAGAATTATATAGCGATGAGCAGTTCTTC	CATSRELYSDEQFF
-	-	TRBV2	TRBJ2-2	TGTGCCAGCAGTGCGGACAGGAACACCGGGGAGCTGTTTTTT	CASSADRNTGELFF
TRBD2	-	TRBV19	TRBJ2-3	TGTGCCAGTAAGCGGGGGTTAAGGACAGATACGCAGTATTTT	CASKRGLRTDTQYF
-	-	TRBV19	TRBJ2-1	TGTGCCAGTAGTATAGATTCCCTCAGATCCTACAATGAGCAGTTCTTC	CASSIDSLRSYNEQFF
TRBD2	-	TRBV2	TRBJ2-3	TGTGCCAGCGCTTACAGGACTAGCGGGAGGAGCACAGATACGCAGTATTTT	CASAYRTSGRSTDTQYF
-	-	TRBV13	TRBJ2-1	TGTGCCAGCAGCCTACGGGACCTCTCCTACAATGAGCAGTTCTTC	CASSLRDLSYNEQFF
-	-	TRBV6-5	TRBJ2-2	TGTGCCAGCAGTTACTCGGTCCAGCGGGCCGGGGAGCTGTTTTTT	CASSYSVQRAGELFF
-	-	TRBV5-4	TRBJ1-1	TGTGCCAGCAGCTTATCGTTACAAGGAGGCCCGAAAGCTTTCTTT	CASSLSLQGGPKAFF
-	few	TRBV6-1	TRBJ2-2	TGTGCCAGCAGCCGGGACGGAGGTTTCTCCGGGGAGCTGTTTTTT	CASSRDGGFSGELFF
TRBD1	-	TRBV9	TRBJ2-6	TGTGCCAGCAGCGGTCCAGGGGGCGCGTCTGGGGCCAACGTCCTGACTTTC	CASSGPGGASGANVLTF
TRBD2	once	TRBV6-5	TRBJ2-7	TGTGCCAGCAGTTACGGCGGGACTAGGACATACGAGCAGTACTTC	CASSYGGTRTYEQYF
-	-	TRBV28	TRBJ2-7	TGTGCCAGCAGCCCACCGGGCAGGGCCGAGCAGTACTTC	CASSPPGRAEQYF
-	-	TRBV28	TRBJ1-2	TGTGCCAGCAGTTTATCGCCAGGGGTAAATGGCTACACCTTC	CASSLSPGVNGYTF
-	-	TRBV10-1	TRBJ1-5	TGCGCCAGGAGTACAGGGCCCGGGGGTAGCAATCAGCCCCAGCATTTT	CARSTGPGGSNQPQHF
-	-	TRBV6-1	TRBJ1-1	TGTGCCAGCCACAACAGGAACACTGAAGCTTTCTTT	CASHNRNTEAFF
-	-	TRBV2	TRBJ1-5	TGTGCCAGCAGTGAAGGTCCTTATAGCAATCAGCCCCAGCATTTT	CASSEGPYSNQPQHF
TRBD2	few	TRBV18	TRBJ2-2	TGTGCCAGCTCACAGAGCGGGAGAAACGGGGAGCTGTTTTTT	CASSQSGRNGELFF
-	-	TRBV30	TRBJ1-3	TGTGCCTGGAGTGCGGACAGCTCTGGAAACACCATATATTTT	CAWSADSSGNTIYF
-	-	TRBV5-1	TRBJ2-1	TGCGCCAGCAGCCCCGGGTATCGGCAGCCCGGGGATGAGCAGTTCTTC	CASSPGYRQPGDEQFF
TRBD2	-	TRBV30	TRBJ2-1	TGTGCCTGGAGTACCGGGACTAGCGGATACAATGAGCAGTTCTTC	CAWSTGTSGYNEQFF
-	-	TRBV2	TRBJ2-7	TGTGCCAGCGGCCAGGGCTACGAGCAGTACTTC	CASGQGYEQYF
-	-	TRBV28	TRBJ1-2	TGTGCCAGCAGGGCACAAGGGGGGGGCGGCTACACCTTC	CASRAQGGGGYTF
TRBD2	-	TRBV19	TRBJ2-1	TGTGCCAGTAGTCCAGGGACTAGCGGAAGTAATGAGCAGTTCTTC	CASSPGTSGSNEQFF
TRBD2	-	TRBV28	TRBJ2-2	TGTGCCAGCAGCCAAGCTCCGGGACTAGCGAACACCGGGGAGCTGTTTTTT	CASSQAPGLANTGELFF
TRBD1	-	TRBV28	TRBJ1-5	TGTGCCATCTCGGACAGGGGATATCAGCCCCAGCATTTT	CAISDRGYQPQHF
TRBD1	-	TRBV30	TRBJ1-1	TGTGCCTGGAGGTCCACAGCAGGGGGTACTGAAGCTTTCTTT	CAWRSTAGGTEAFF
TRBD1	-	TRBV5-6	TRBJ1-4	TGTGCCAGCGGAATAGGGACAGGGGAGTTGAAACTGTTTTTT	CASGIGTGELKLFF
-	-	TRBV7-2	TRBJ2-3	TGTGCCAGCTTTATCCGTCGGGCGGCCCCACGTATGGATACGCAGTATTTT	CASFIRRAAPRMDTQYF
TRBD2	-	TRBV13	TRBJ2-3	TGTGCCAGCAGCTTCTATCTAAGGCGGGAGGGCCGGGCGTTAGCAGATACGCAGTATTTT	CASSFYLRREGRALADTQYF
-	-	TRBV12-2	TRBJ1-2	TGTGCAAGTCGCTTAGAGGGTAAGTGGGTCCGGCGCTACACCTTC	CASRLEGKWVRRYTF
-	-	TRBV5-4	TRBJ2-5	TGTGCCAGCAGCCCATTAGTTGGCTGGCCGGCCCAGTACTTC	CASSPLVGWPAQYF
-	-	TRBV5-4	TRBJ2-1	TGTGCCAGCGGACCCCAGGGTAAGAATGAGCAGTTCTTC	CASGPQGKNEQFF
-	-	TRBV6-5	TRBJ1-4	TGTGCCAGCAGTACGGACAGAGCTGACGAAAAACTGTTTTTT	CASSTDRADEKLFF